These T cell receptor beta chains were read from a single sample in a study of T cell responses to AZD1222 COVID-19 vaccine. Profiled with immunoSEQ multiplex PCR; TCRdb holds only in-frame clones, not every one. The sample holds 200,000 or so clones, around 88% seen once. Here the sequenced sample was peripheral blood, taken on day 0 of AZD1222 vaccination. The receptors shown here come from an adult in good health. CDR3s include the opening cysteine and the closing phenylalanine or tryptophan. A D gene is named only where the DNA matches it firmly. Rows give clone size only sometimes, using once, few, many, or a class for an expanded clone.

abundance	v_gene	j_gene	d_gene	CDR3aa	CDR3nt
.	TRBV30	TRBJ2-2	TRBD2	CAWSLGRATGELFF	TGTGCCTGGAGTCTGGGGAGGGCCACCGGGGAGCTGTTTTTT
.	TRBV7-3	TRBJ1-1	.	CASKNEPVNTEAFF	TGTGCCAGCAAAAACGAACCAGTCAACACTGAAGCTTTCTTT
.	TRBV10-3	TRBJ2-7	.	CAISESGGYEQYF	TGTGCCATCAGTGAGTCAGGGGGGTACGAGCAGTACTTC
.	TRBV7-8	TRBJ2-1	.	CASSHSRGPYNEQFF	TGTGCCAGCAGCCACAGCCGGGGACCTTACAATGAGCAGTTCTTC
once	TRBV7-9	TRBJ2-1	.	CASSPSGGLYNEQFF	TGTGCCAGCAGTCCCTCGGGGGGCCTTTACAATGAGCAGTTCTTC
few	TRBV5-4	TRBJ1-2	.	CASSLGLDYGYTF	TGTGCCAGCAGCTTGGGACTGGACTATGGCTACACCTTC
.	TRBV4-3	TRBJ2-7	.	CASSQDFRRPLHYEQYF	TGCGCCAGCAGCCAAGATTTTCGGCGCCCCCTACACTACGAGCAGTACTTC
.	TRBV4-1	TRBJ1-1	.	CASSLGRGARNTEAFF	TGCGCCAGCAGCCTTGGGCGGGGCGCTCGGAACACTGAAGCTTTCTTT
.	TRBV5-1	TRBJ2-7	TRBD1	CASSPGDRGYEQYF	TGCGCCAGCAGCCCTGGGGACAGGGGCTACGAGCAGTACTTC
.	TRBV5-5	TRBJ1-5	.	CASSLSDGGNQPQHF	TGTGCCAGCAGCCTCTCGGATGGGGGCAATCAGCCCCAGCATTTT
.	TRBV7-2	TRBJ2-7	.	CASSRSGSRGSSYEQYF	TGTGCCAGCAGCCGGAGTGGGAGCAGGGGCTCATCTTACGAGCAGTACTTC
.	TRBV27	TRBJ1-2	.	CASSLSLRGGANYGYTF	TGTGCCAGCAGTTTATCTCTAAGGGGGGGCGCGAACTATGGCTACACCTTC
.	TRBV10-2	TRBJ2-5	TRBD2	CATRLAGSETQYF	TGCGCCACCCGACTAGCGGGGTCGGAGACCCAGTACTTC
.	TRBV2	TRBJ1-2	.	CASHPRRDYGYTF	TGTGCCAGCCACCCCAGGAGGGACTATGGCTACACCTTC
.	TRBV3-1/TRBV3-2	TRBJ2-1	.	CASSQVGSAGGDEQFF	TGTGCCAGCAGCCAAGTTGGGTCCGCCGGGGGTGATGAGCAGTTCTTC
.	TRBV6-4	TRBJ2-1	.	CASSVGFEQFF	TGTGCCAGCAGTGTGGGGTTTGAGCAGTTCTTC
.	TRBV4-3	TRBJ2-7	TRBD1	CANRGKSEQYF	TGCGCCAACAGGGGAAAAAGCGAGCAGTACTTC
.	TRBV21-1	TRBJ2-2	.	CASSKEEDRGSCGELFF	TGTGCCAGCAGCAAAGAGGAGGACAGGGGCAGTTGCGGGGAGCTGTTTTTT
once	TRBV30	TRBJ1-4	.	CAWSVVRNEKLFF	TGTGCCTGGAGTGTTGTTAGAAATGAAAAACTGTTTTTT
.	TRBV19	TRBJ1-6	.	CASSTEVPNSPLHF	TGTGCCAGTAGTACGGAAGTCCCTAATTCACCCCTCCACTTT
.	TRBV19	TRBJ2-1	.	CASSKGTQYHNEQFF	TGTGCCAGTAGTAAGGGGACCCAGTACCACAATGAGCAGTTCTTC
.	TRBV5-1	TRBJ2-7	.	CASSPGASSSYEQYF	TGCGCCAGCAGCCCCGGGGCCTCGAGCTCCTACGAGCAGTACTTC
.	TRBV28	TRBJ2-7	.	CASSTPGLRSHEQYF	TGTGCCAGCAGTACCCCGGGACTCCGATCCCACGAGCAGTACTTC
.	TRBV2	TRBJ2-2	TRBD2	CASSLVAGGTGELFF	TGTGCCAGCAGCCTCGTAGCGGGGGGCACCGGGGAGCTGTTTTTT
.	TRBV4-2	TRBJ1-1	.	CASSQDHTDFRPEAFF	TGTGCCAGCAGCCAAGATCATACCGATTTTCGTCCTGAAGCTTTCTTT
.	TRBV4-3	TRBJ2-2	TRBD2	CASSQGPGGSWSGELFF	TGCGCCAGCAGCCAAGGCCCCGGGGGGAGTTGGTCCGGGGAGCTGTTTTTT
.	TRBV9	TRBJ1-2	.	CASSADRGAGAPTF	TGTGCCAGCAGCGCAGATCGGGGAGCAGGGGCCCCCACCTTC
.	TRBV4-1	TRBJ2-7	TRBD1	CASSHPGTDYEQYF	TGCGCCAGCAGCCACCCCGGGACAGACTACGAGCAGTACTTC
.	TRBV2	TRBJ1-2	.	CASKTVNYGYTF	TGTGCCAGCAAGACAGTTAACTATGGCTACACCTTC
.	TRBV12-3/TRBV12-4	TRBJ2-7	TRBD1	CASSSGTDYEQYF	TGTGCCAGCAGTTCAGGGACAGACTACGAGCAGTACTTC
few	TRBV5-8	TRBJ2-6	TRBD1	CASSPGQGLMAGANVLTF	TGTGCCAGCAGCCCGGGACAGGGGTTGATGGCTGGGGCCAACGTCCTGACTTTC
.	TRBV28	TRBJ1-2	TRBD1	CASSFMDRERGYTF	TGTGCCAGCAGTTTCATGGACAGGGAGAGGGGCTACACCTTC
.	TRBV30	TRBJ1-1	.	CACSTVNTEAFF	TGTGCCTGCTCGACAGTGAACACTGAAGCTTTCTTT
.	TRBV27	TRBJ1-5	TRBD1	CASSLSVTGGMGNQPQHF	TGTGCCAGCAGTTTAAGTGTGACAGGGGGAATGGGCAATCAGCCCCAGCATTTT
few	TRBV11-2	TRBJ1-1	.	CASSLDQGGSQDEAFF	TGTGCCAGCAGCTTAGATCAAGGGGGTAGCCAGGATGAAGCTTTCTTT
few	TRBV7-9	TRBJ2-7	.	CASSLGGTATYEQYF	TGTGCCAGCAGCTTAGGCGGGACAGCTACCTACGAGCAGTACTTC
.	TRBV15	TRBJ1-2	.	CATSREGGAFGYTF	TGTGCCACCAGCAGAGAGGGGGGGGCCTTTGGCTACACCTTC